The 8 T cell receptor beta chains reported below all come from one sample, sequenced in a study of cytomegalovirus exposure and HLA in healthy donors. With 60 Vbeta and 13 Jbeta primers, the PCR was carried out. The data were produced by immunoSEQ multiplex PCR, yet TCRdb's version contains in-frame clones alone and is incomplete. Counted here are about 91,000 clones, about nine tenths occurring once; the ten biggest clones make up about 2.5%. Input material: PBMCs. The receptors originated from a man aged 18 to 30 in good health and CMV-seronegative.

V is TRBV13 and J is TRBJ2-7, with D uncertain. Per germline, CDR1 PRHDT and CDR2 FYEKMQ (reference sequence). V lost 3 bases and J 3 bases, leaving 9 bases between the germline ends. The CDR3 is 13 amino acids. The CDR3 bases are TGTGCCAGCAGCTTGGGCAGAGTCTACGAGCAGTACTTC. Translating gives CASSLGRVYEQYF.

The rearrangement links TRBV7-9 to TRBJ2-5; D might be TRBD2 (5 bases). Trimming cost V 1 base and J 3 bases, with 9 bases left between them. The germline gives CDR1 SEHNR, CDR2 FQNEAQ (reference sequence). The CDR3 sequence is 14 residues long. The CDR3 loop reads CASSLVSGKETQYF. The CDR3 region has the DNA TGTGCCAGCAGCTTAGTGTCGGGGAAAGAGACCCAGTACTTC.

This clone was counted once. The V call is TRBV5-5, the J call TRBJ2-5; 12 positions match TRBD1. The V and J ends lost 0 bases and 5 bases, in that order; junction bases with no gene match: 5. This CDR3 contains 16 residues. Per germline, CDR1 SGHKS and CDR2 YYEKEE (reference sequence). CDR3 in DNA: TGTGCCAGCAGCTTGGGGGGACAGGGGGCGTGGGAGACCCAGTACTTC. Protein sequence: CASSLGGQGAWETQYF. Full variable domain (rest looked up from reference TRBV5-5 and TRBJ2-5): DAGVTQSPTHLIKTRGQQVTLRCSPISGHKSVSWYQQVLGQGPQFIFQYYEKEERGRGNFPDRFSARQFPNYSSELNVNALLLGDSALYLCASSLGGQGAWETQYFGPGTRLLVL.

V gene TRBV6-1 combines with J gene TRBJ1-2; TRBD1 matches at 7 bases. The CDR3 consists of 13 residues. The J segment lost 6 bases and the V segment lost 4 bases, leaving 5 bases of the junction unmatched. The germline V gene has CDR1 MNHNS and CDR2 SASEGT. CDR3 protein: CASSVTGLDGYTF. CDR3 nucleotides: TGTGCCAGCAGTGTGACAGGGCTGGATGGCTACACCTTC.

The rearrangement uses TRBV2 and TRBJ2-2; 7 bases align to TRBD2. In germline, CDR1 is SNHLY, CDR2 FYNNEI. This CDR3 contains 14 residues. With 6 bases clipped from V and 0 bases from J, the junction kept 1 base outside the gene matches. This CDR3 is CASRAGTNTGELFF. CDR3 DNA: TGTGCCAGCAGAGCGGGGACGAACACCGGGGAGCTGTTTTTT.

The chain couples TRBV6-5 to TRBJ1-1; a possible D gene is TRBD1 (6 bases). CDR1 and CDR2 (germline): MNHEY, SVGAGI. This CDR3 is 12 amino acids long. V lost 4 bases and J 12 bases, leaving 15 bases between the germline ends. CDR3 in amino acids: CASSLGQGRTFF. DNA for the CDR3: TGTGCCAGCAGTTTAGGGCAGGGGCGGACTTTCTTT.

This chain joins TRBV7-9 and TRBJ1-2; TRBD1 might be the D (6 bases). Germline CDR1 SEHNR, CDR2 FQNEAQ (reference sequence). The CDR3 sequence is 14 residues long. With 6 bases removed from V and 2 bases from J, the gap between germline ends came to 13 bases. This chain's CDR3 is CASREGTTNYGYTF. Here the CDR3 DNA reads TGTGCCAGCAGAGAGGGGACAACGAACTATGGCTACACCTTC. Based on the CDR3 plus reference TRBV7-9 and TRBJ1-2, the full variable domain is DTGVSQNPRHKITKRGQNVTFRCDPISEHNRLYWYRQTLGQGPEFLTYFQNEAQLEKSRLLSDRFSAERPKGSFSTLEIQRTEQGDSAMYLCASREGTTNYGYTFGSGTRLTVV.

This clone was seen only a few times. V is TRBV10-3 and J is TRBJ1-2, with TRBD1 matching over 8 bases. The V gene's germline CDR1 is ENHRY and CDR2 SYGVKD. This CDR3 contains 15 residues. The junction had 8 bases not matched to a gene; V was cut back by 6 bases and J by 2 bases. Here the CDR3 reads CAIRARTGPNYGYTF. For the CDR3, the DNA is TGTGCCATCAGAGCCCGGACAGGGCCGAACTATGGCTACACCTTC.